This T cell receptor (beta chain) was obtained from a study of shared clonotypes between healthy human individuals (dated by TCRdb to the early 2020s). Regarding the complete study: The cohort comprised a couple of women and a few men aged 18 to 49 years. For each donor, CD4 naive and CD4 memory were each given three plates, CD8 naive was given two plates, and CD8 memory was given one plate. Blood TCR repertoires of about five healthy adults were deeply sequenced to estimate repertoire size and the extent of clonotype sharing between individuals. Libraries were prepared and TCR repertoires were sequenced by different laboratories using diverse techniques, in order to increase sequencing depth and limit assay-specific biases. Per donor, leukapheresis produced somewhere between about 0.9 and 9 billion PBMCs.

Using the deep immunoSEQ assay, TCR CDR3 regions were amplified from genomic DNA by multiplex PCR. Extracted genomic DNA from each cell subset was spread evenly across all wells of several immunoSEQ 96-well plates, with each plate serving as a replicate. For sorted subsets, about 210 ng of genomic DNA, equivalent to tens of thousands of T cell genomes, went into each replicate PCR. The purified libraries were quantified using a Qubit 3.0 fluorometer, sized with a Bioanalyzer 2100, and then quantified again using the KAPA Library Quantification kit. Every immunoSEQ 96-well plate was sequenced on a dedicated single-read 150-cycle Illumina NextSeq 550 flow cell. The published analysis was carried out like this. The immunoSEQ output contained only junctional sequences without quality scores, so filtering could not match that applied to full-length reads. Sequences were annotated with PyIR, a Python wrapper for IgBLAST v1.9, and V/J genes and CDR3 were assigned using IMGT germline references. Reads were filtered out if the reads had weak V/J assignments (E-value above 1e-6), no CDR3, stop codons, out-of-frame junctions, or ambiguous translated residues. V3J clonotypes were defined as sequences sharing an identical inferred V gene, J gene, and CDR3 amino acid sequence. Percentage overlap between repertoires was computed as shared unique clonotypes divided by the size of the smaller repertoire. Three approaches were used to assess repertoire richness: RTK rarefaction, the Chao1 estimator, and Recon v2.1 estimates of unobserved clonotypes. OLGA was used to compute generation probabilities for all TCRbeta clonotypes that the gDNA method yielded from a few donors. In TCRdb, the immuneACCESS table is reduced to in-frame sequences with V and J assigned. These tables do not hold every clone; where another copy was compared, an unresolved V gene accounts for under half, and the others remain unexplained. V, J and clone size were drawn from that table, and D and trimming were deduced from the DNA. The sample yields around 1.1 million clones; approximately 77% were counted once. The top ten clones comprise 0.89% of the sample.

Broad study findings and their caveats: Only blood was sampled, and tissue TCR repertoires likely differ from those in blood. Naive subsets generally had larger estimated clonotype richness than memory subsets did. Compared with non-shared clonotypes, the clonotypes found in all four sorted-subset donors had higher generation probabilities. Because the study included only a small number of donors, the genetic and exposure-history diversity represented was limited. Pairwise subsampling led to the expectation that sequencing depth would affect the degree of clonotype sharing among donors. Rarefaction of sorted-subset datasets indicated incomplete sequencing despite the large sequencing depth. Across a handful of donors, approximately 4.6% of naive CD4, roughly 3.4% of naive CD8, 2.3% of memory CD4, and approximately 0.4% of memory CD8 clonotypes were shared.

Concerning this clone: Its antigen is unknown. Nothing much larger sits one base from this clone, and base qualities are not available.

Donors were healthy HIV-negative adults with no recently reported acute infections or vaccinations. Every donor was a Caucasian adult living in Nashville, Tennessee, USA. CD4+ T cells were enriched through magnetic negative selection, after which naive cells were positively selected on CD45RA and the remaining negative fraction served as the memory subset. Blood was obtained by leukapheresis, after which PBMCs were separated by Ficoll-Histopaque density gradient centrifugation and cryopreserved in liquid nitrogen vapor phase. Analytical flow cytometry was used to check the purity and quantity of each magnetically sorted T cell population. From each sorted fraction, genomic DNA was isolated and quantified by UV absorbance on a Nanodrop 2000c. Sequencing was carried out using memory CD4+ T cells from PBMCs. This sample's cell subset or site label indicates: CD45RA-negative fraction. The TCR sequence derives from a young man in good health. Some clones in this sample may be carry-over from other donors' samples.

The sequenced DNA: TGTGCCAGCAGTGACTCCCCGACAGGGGTTTTCACTGAAGCTTTCTTT. It is translated as CASSDSPTGVFTEAFF. Rearrangement joined TRBV6-4 to TRBJ1-1, and TRBD1 aligns with 8 junction nucleotides. V loses 0 bases at its end and J loses 4 bases; junction bases beyond the gene matches: 7. The CDR3 contains 16 residues, cysteine and phenylalanine counted. The sequence is cut down to CDR3 DNA, 48 bases in frame from base 1. Via the germline V gene, CDR1 is MRHNA and CDR2 SNTAGT.